The 24 T cell receptor beta chains below all came from one sample that was sequenced in a study of follicular helper T cells after annual influenza vaccination (dated 2017 in TCRdb). Libraries came from the immunoSEQ multiplex PCR assay. TCRdb retrieved this table from immuneACCESS and kept in-frame rearrangements only. Not all clones are present; in checked studies, unresolved V genes account for under half, and no reason is known for the remainder. Within this sample are about 11,000 clones, with roughly four fifths of them counted one time only. Together, the top ten hold 0.75% to 0.95% of the sample. Sequenced material: CXCR5- memory CD4+ T cells sorted from blood, taken 6 weeks after influenza vaccination. The cell subset or site label corresponds to: CXCR5- memory CD4 T cells. The receptors shown here come from an adult who received the influenza vaccine.

V is TRBV15 and J is TRBJ1-4, with a tentative D call TRBD1 (6 bases). The germline V gene has CDR1 LNHNV and CDR2 YYDKDF (reference sequence). V was trimmed by 6 bases and J by 0 bases, leaving 8 bases between them. CDR3 length equals 14 residues. CDR3 loop: CATRWTATNEKLFF. CDR3 coding DNA: TGTGCCACCAGGTGGACAGCAACTAATGAAAAACTGTTTTTT.

This clone showed up just a few times. The V gene is TRBV6-6, the J gene TRBJ1-2; D unresolved. Trimming cost V 8 bases and J 0 bases, with 10 bases left between them. Germline V gene lookup returns CDR1 MNHNY and CDR2 SVGAGI (reference sequence). The CDR3 contains 13 residues. The CDR3 DNA is TGTGCCAGCCTTCCGGCGGCTAACTATGGCTACACCTTC. Translated, it gives CASLPAANYGYTF.

J is TRBJ2-5 and V is TRBV29-1, with D possibly matching TRBD2 (5 bases). CDR1 and CDR2 (germline): SQVTM, ANQGSEA. V lost 6 bases and J lost 5, with 13 bases in between. The CDR3 consists of 12 residues. The CDR3 DNA follows: TGCAGCGTCGGGGAAATGGGGGAGACCCAGTACTTC. Its protein is CSVGEMGETQYF.

The chain uses TRBV18 and TRBJ2-3; TRBD2 agrees at 8 bases. With V trimmed by 3 bases and J by 1 base, 3 bases remained unmatched. CDR3 length equals 15 residues. Germline V gives CDR1 KGHSH, CDR2 LQKENI. CDR3 coding DNA: TGTGCCAGCTCACCCTGGCGGGGGGGCACAGATACGCAGTATTTT. This sequence encodes CASSPWRGGTDTQYF.

This clone was counted a single time. This chain joins TRBV4-1 and TRBJ1-2, with D uncertain. Per germline, CDR1 MGHRA and CDR2 YSYEKL. V lost 4 bases and J lost 8, with 14 bases in between. This CDR3 spans 13 amino acids. The CDR3 DNA reads as TGCGCCAGCAGCCCCGGTCCATCGGGGGGCTACACCTTC. It yields the protein CASSPGPSGGYTF.

For the CDR3, the DNA is TGTGCCAGTAGCCGGACCATCAGTAACTATGGCTACACCTTC. It translates to CASSRTISNYGYTF. V is TRBV19 and J is TRBJ1-2; no clear D gene. Trimming removed 6 bases at V and 1 base at J, with 12 bases between. The germline CDR1 and CDR2 sequences are LNHDA and SQIVND (reference sequence). This CDR3 has 14 amino acids.

The chain joins TRBV7-8 to TRBJ1-1; D uncertain. The CDR3 has 11 residues. The germline V gene has CDR1 SGHVS and CDR2 FQNEAQ. Between the trimmed V and J ends, which lost 5 bases and 5 bases, there was a span of 6 bases. The CDR3 region is CASSRGTEAFF. The CDR3 DNA follows: TGTGCCAGCAGCCGCGGGACTGAAGCTTTCTTT.

V is TRBV7-6 and J is TRBJ2-3; 9 positions match TRBD2. The V and J ends lost 1 base and 3 bases, in that order; junction bases with no gene match: 5. The CDR3 runs to 16 residues. CDR1 and CDR2 (germline): SGHVS, FNYEAQ. DNA for the CDR3: TGTGCCAGCAGCTTAGATAGCGGGGGACCTACAGATACGCAGTATTTT. Translated: CASSLDSGGPTDTQYF.

V and J are TRBV10-3 and TRBJ1-3; D remains unclear. This CDR3 is 13 amino acids long. Germline V CDR1 and CDR2: ENHRY, SYGVKD. Trimming removed 8 bases from V and 2 bases from J, with 10 bases in between. The CDR3 region has the DNA TGTGCCATCCGACCCTTCGCTGGAAACACCATATATTTT. It translates to CAIRPFAGNTIYF.

The chain combines TRBV5-4 with TRBJ2-2; 7 bases are a match to TRBD1. The germline V gene encodes CDR1 SGHNT and CDR2 YYREEE (reference sequence). This CDR3 is built from 16 residues. V lost 4 bases, J lost 6 bases, and 12 bases stayed unmatched. The CDR3 DNA sequence: TGTGCCAGCAGCGGGAGACAGGGAGTCCTCGCCGGGGAGCTGTTTTTT. It specifies CASSGRQGVLAGELFF.

This clone has a single count. The chain couples TRBV7-9 to TRBJ2-1; TRBD2 agrees at 7 bases. CDR1 and CDR2 (germline): SEHNR, FQNEAQ (reference sequence). Trimming took 5 bases from V and 6 from J; bases not matched to a gene: 13. The CDR3 loop spans 16 amino acids. CDR3 sequence (DNA): TGTGCCAGCAGCCGAAAAACGGGGGGAACCTCCAATGAGCAGTTCTTC. This sequence encodes CASSRKTGGTSNEQFF.

V and J are TRBV11-3 and TRBJ2-1; 7 nucleotides line up with TRBD1. V shed 3 bases and J 4 bases; nucleotides not matched to a gene: 6. The CDR3 covers 15 residues. Germline-derived CDR1 and CDR2 are SGHNT and YENEEA. The CDR3 DNA reads TGTGCCAGCAGCTTCCGACAGGGTACTTACAATGAGCAGTTCTTC. It yields the protein CASSFRQGTYNEQFF.

This CDR3 is CASSYRTGVTDTQYF. CDR3 bases: TGTGCCAGCAGCTACCGGACAGGGGTCACAGATACGCAGTATTTT. The chain combines TRBV11-3 with TRBJ2-3; TRBD1 aligns across 9 bases. The CDR3 contains 15 residues. Germline lookup yields CDR1 SGHNT and CDR2 YENEEA. The trim removed 4 bases at V and 2 bases at J, leaving 4 bases unmatched.

The V gene is TRBV6-6, the J gene TRBJ1-5, with TRBD1 as a possible D gene (5 bases). Germline assignment: CDR1 MNHNY and CDR2 SVGAGI (reference sequence). V was clipped by 3 bases and J by 5 bases, with 14 bases between them. The CDR3 covers 15 residues. The CDR3, as DNA: TGTGCCAGCAGTTATTCCATGGGGCGGGATCAGCCCCAGCATTTT. It yields the protein CASSYSMGRDQPQHF.

V usage is TRBV5-5 and J usage is TRBJ1-4, with a weak D call TRBD1 (6 bases). CDR3 length: 15 amino acids. Trimming shortened V by 4 bases and J by 4 bases, and 14 bases separated the two germline ends. Germline CDR1 reads SGHKS; CDR2 reads YYEKEE (reference sequence). CDR3 sequence (DNA): TGTGCCAGCAGCAAGACAGGCAACCTTAATGAAAAACTGTTTTTT. Amino acid sequence: CASSKTGNLNEKLFF.

The DNA for the CDR3 is TGTGCCAGCAGCTTACCACCGGGACAGAGCTCCTATAATTCACCCCTCCACTTT. As protein: CASSLPPGQSSYNSPLHF. The chain couples TRBV7-2 to TRBJ1-6; 7 bases line up with TRBD1. The germline CDR1 and CDR2 sequences are SGHTA and FQGNSA. The CDR3 is 18 amino acids. V lost 2 bases and J lost 0; bases outside the gene matches: 7.

The sample holds one count of this clone. V gene TRBV7-2 combines with J gene TRBJ2-3; possible D gene TRBD2, 5 bases. Trimming shortened V by 5 bases and J by 2 bases, and 11 bases separated the two germline ends. The length of the CDR3 is 14 residues. Germline V gene sequence: CDR1 SGHTA, CDR2 FQGNSA. The CDR3 DNA follows: TGTGCCAGCAGCCCCCGAGGGTCCACAGATACGCAGTATTTT. Protein sequence: CASSPRGSTDTQYF.

V gene TRBV7-2 combines with J gene TRBJ1-6; TRBD1 might be the D (5 bases). V lost 5 bases and J lost 8, with 13 bases in between. The CDR3 is 14 residues long. Germline CDR1 is SGHTA and CDR2 is FQGNSA. Here the CDR3 DNA reads TGTGCCAGCAGCATAGACCCAGGGTATTCACCCCTCCACTTT. Translation gives CASSIDPGYSPLHF.

The rearrangement links TRBV18 to TRBJ1-5; D is ambiguous. This CDR3 region has 16 residues. The V and J ends lost 6 bases and 0 bases respectively, with 15 bases between them. Germline V lookup: CDR1 KGHSH, CDR2 LQKENI. The CDR3 nucleotides are TGTGCCAGCTCCGAAAGGTATACATTTAGCAATCAGCCCCAGCATTTT. It codes for CASSERYTFSNQPQHF. The full variable domain, with the rest looked up from reference TRBV18 and TRBJ1-5, is NAGVMQNPRHLVRRRGQEARLRCSPMKGHSHVYWYRQLPEEGLKFMVYLQKENIIDESGMPKERFSAEFPKEGPSILRIQQVVRGDSAAYFCASSERYTFSNQPQHFGDGTRLSIL.

This sequence joins TRBV7-9 and TRBJ2-5, with TRBD1 as a possible D gene (6 bases). The length of the CDR3 is 16 residues. Trimming removed 5 bases from V and 2 bases from J, with 18 bases in between. CDR1 is SEHNR and CDR2 is FQNEAQ in the germline V gene (reference sequence). The CDR3 loop is CASSRSTGLRQETQYF. Written as DNA, the CDR3 is TGTGCCAGCAGCCGAAGCACAGGGTTGCGGCAAGAGACCCAGTACTTC.

This rearrangement joins TRBV18 to TRBJ1-1, with TRBD1 matching over 7 bases. CDR1 is KGHSH, CDR2 LQKENI, per germline. The CDR3 has 17 amino acids. The junction had 13 bases not matched to a gene; V was cut back by 6 bases and J by 0 bases. In DNA, the CDR3 is TGTGCCAGCTCTTCGAATACAGGGGTGGGGATGAACACTGAAGCTTTCTTT. It encodes CASSSNTGVGMNTEAFF.

The sample holds one count of this clone. CDR3 DNA: TGTGCCAGCAGTTACTCGATTCAGGACTTCTACGAGCAGTACTTC. Translation gives CASSYSIQDFYEQYF. The chain is built from TRBV6-9 and TRBJ2-7; possibly TRBD2 for D (5 bases). The ends were cut back, 3 bases at V and 3 bases at J, with 15 bases in the middle. The length of the CDR3 is 15 residues. The germline CDR1 and CDR2 sequences are MNHGY and SVAAGI.

The chain combines TRBV19 with TRBJ1-2, with D perhaps matching TRBD1 (6 bases). This CDR3 contains 18 residues. Germline-derived CDR1 and CDR2 are LNHDA and SQIVND (reference sequence). Trimming took 6 bases from V and 1 from J, leaving 24 bases between them. The CDR3 DNA is TGTGCCAGTAGCCCGACAGGCGGAGGAAGTATTCGTAACTATGGCTACACCTTC. It yields the protein CASSPTGGGSIRNYGYTF.

This clone was seen a few times. V gene TRBV11-2 combines with J gene TRBJ2-5; D may be TRBD2 (6 bases). Trimming removed 6 bases at V and 3 bases at J, with 8 bases between. There are 12 residues in the CDR3. CDR1 and CDR2 (germline): SGHAT, FQNNGV. The CDR3 region is CASRGGKETQYF. CDR3 in DNA: TGTGCCAGCAGGGGGGGTAAAGAGACCCAGTACTTC. Using reference TRBV11-2 and TRBJ2-5 for the parts outside the CDR3, the full variable domain is EAGVAQSPRYKIIEKRQSVAFWCNPISGHATLYWYQQILGQGPKLLIQFQNNGVVDDSQLPKDRFSAERLKGVDSTLKIQPAKLEDSAVYLCASRGGKETQYFGPGTRLLVL.